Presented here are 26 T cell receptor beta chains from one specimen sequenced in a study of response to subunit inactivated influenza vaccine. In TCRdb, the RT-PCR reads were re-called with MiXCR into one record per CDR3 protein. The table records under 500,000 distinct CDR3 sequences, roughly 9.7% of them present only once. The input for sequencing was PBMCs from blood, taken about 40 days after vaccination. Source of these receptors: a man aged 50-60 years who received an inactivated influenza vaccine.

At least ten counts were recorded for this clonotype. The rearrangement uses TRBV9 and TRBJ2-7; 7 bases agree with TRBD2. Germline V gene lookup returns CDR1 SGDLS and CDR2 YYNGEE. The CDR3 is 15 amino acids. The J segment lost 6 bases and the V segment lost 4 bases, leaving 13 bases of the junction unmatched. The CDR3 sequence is CASSPRAGEFVEQYF. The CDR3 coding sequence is TGTGCCAGCAGCCCAAGGGCGGGAGAATTTGTCGAGCAGTACTTC.

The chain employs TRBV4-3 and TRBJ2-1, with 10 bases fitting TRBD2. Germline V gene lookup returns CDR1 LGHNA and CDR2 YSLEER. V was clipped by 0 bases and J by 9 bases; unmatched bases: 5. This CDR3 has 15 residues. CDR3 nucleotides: TGCGCCAGCAGCCAAGACCTAGCGGGAGCGACTGAGCAGTTCTTC. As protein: CASSQDLAGATEQFF.

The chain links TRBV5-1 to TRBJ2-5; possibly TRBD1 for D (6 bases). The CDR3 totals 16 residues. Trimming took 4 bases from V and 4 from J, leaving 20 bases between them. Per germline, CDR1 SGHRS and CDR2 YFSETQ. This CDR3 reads CASSPRPGQTRETQYF. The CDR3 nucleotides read TGCGCCAGCAGCCCCCGACCGGGACAAACGAGAGAGACCCAGTACTTC.

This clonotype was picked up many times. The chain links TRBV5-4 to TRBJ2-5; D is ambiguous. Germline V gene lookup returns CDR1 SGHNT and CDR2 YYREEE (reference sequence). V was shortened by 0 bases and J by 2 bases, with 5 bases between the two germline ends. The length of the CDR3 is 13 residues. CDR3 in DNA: TGTGCCAGCAGCTTGGCGACACAAGAGACCCAGTACTTC. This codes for CASSLATQETQYF.

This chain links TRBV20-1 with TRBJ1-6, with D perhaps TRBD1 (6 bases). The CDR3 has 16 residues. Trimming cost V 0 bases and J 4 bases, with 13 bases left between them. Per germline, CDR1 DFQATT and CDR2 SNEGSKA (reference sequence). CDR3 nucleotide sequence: TGCAGTGCTAGAGATCGCGGACAGATTTATAATTCACCCCTCCACTTT. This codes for CSARDRGQIYNSPLHF.

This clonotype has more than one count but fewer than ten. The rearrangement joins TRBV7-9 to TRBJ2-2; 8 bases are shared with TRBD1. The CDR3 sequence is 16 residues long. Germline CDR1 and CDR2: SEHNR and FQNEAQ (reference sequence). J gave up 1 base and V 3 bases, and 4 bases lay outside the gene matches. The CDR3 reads CASSFLGTGNTGELFF. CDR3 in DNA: TGTGCCAGCAGCTTTCTCGGGACAGGGAACACCGGGGAGCTGTTTTTT.

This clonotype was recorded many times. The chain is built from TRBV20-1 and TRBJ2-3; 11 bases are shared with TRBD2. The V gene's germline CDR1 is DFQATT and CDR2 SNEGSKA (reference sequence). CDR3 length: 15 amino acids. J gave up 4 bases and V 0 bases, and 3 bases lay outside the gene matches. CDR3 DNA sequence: TGCAGTGCTAGAGATCTTAGCGGGGGGGCAGATACGCAGTATTTT. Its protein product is CSARDLSGGADTQYF.

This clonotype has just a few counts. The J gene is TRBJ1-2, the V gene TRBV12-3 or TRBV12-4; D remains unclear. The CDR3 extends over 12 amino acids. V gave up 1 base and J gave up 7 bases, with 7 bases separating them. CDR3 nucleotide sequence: TGTGCCAGCAGTTTAGAGGGTTCTGGCTACACCTTC. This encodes CASSLEGSGYTF.

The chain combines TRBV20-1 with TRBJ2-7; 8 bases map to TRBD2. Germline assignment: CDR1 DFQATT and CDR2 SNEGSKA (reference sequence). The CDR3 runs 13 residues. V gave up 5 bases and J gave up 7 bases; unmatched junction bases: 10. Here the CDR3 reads CSARIAGLREQYF. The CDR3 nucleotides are TGCAGTGCTCGTATAGCGGGATTGAGGGAGCAGTACTTC.

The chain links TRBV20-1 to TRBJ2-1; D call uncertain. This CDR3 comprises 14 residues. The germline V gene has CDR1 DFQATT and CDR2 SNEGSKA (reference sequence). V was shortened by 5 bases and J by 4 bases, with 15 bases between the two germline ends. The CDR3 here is CSAQDPLRYNEQFF. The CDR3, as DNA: TGCAGTGCTCAAGATCCCCTAAGATACAATGAGCAGTTCTTC.

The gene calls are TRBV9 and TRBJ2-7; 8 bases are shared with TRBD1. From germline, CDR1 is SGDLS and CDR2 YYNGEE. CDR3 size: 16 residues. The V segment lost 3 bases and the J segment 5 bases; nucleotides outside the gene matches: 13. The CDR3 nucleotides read TGTGCCAGCAGCGAAGGCTGGGGGACAGGAGGGGACGAGCAGTACTTC. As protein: CASSEGWGTGGDEQYF.

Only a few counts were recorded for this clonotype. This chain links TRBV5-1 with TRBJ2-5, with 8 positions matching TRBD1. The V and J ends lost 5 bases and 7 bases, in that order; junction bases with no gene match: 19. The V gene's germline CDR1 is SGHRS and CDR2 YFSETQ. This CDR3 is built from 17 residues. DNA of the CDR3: TGCGCCAGCAGTGGGGGTCGGGACAGGTTTGTCCATGGGACCCAGTACTTC. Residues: CASSGGRDRFVHGTQYF.

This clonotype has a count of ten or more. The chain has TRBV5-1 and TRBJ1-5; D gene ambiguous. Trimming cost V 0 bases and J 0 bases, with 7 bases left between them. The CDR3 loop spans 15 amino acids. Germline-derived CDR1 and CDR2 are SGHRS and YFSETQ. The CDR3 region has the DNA TGCGCCAGCAGCTTGGACGGTTATAGCAATCAGCCCCAGCATTTT. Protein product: CASSLDGYSNQPQHF.

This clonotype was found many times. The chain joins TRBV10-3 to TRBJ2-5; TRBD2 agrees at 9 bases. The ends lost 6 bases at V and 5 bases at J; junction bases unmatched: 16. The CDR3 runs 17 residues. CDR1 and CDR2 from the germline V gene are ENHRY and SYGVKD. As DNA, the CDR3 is TGTGCCATCAGCCCACGGGGTAGCGGGGGCGCCTTTGAGACCCAGTACTTC. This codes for CAISPRGSGGAFETQYF.

CDR3 sequence: CASSEGRAPNQPQHF. CDR3 sequence (DNA): TGTGCCAGCAGTGAAGGCAGGGCCCCTAATCAGCCCCAGCATTTT. V gene TRBV2 combines with J gene TRBJ1-5, with D perhaps matching TRBD1 (5 bases). CDR1 is SNHLY, CDR2 FYNNEI, per germline. V dropped 1 base and J dropped 4 bases, with 11 bases sitting between them. This CDR3 contains 15 residues.

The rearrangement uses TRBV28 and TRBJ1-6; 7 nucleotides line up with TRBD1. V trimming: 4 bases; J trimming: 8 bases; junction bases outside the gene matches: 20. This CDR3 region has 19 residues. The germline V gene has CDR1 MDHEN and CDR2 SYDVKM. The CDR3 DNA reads TGTGCCAGCAGTTATATAGGGACAGTCTTCGACGTTTTGGATTCACCCCTCCACTTT. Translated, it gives CASSYIGTVFDVLDSPLHF.

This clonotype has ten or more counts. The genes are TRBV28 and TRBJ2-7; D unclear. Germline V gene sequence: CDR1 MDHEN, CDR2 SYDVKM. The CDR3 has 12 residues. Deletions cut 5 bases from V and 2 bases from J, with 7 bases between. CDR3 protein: CASSRAAYEQYF. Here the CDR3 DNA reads TGTGCCAGCAGTCGAGCAGCCTACGAGCAGTACTTC.

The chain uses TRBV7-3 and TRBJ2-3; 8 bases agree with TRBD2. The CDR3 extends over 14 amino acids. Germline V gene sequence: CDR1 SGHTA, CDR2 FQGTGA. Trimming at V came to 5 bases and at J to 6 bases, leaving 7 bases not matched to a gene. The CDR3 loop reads CASSGAGGPDTQYF. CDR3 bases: TGTGCCAGCAGCGGGGCGGGAGGACCCGATACGCAGTATTTT.

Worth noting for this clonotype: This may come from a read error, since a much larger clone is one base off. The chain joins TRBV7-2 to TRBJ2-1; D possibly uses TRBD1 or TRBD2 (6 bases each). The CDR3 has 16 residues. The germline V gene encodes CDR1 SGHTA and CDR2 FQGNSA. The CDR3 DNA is TGTGCCAGCACCTTATCCCTTGGGGGGCGAGCCAATGAGCAGTTCTTC. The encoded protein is CASTLSLGGRANEQFF.

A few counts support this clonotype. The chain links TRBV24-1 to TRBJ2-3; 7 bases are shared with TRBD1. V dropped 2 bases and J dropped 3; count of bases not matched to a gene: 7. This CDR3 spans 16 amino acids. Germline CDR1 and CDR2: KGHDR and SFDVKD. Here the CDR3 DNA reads TGTGCCACCAGTGATTCCGACAGGGTGAGGACAGATACGCAGTATTTT. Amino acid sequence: CATSDSDRVRTDTQYF.

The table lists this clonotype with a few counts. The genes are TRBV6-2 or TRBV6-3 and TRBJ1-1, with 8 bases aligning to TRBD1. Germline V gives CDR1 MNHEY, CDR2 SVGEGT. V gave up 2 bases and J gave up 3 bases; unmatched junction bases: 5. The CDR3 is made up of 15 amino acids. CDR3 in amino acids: CASSYTGDRYTEAFF. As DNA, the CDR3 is TGTGCCAGCAGTTACACTGGGGACAGGTACACTGAAGCTTTCTTT.

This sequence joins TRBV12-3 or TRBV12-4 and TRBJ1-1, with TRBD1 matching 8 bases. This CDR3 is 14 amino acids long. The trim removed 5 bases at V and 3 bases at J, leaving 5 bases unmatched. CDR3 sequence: CASSSQGAYTEAFF. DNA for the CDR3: TGTGCCAGCAGTAGTCAGGGGGCCTACACTGAAGCTTTCTTT.

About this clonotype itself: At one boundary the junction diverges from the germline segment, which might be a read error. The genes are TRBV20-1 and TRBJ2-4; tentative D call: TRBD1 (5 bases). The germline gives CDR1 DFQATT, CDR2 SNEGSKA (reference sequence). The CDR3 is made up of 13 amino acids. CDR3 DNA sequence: TGCAGTGCTCAGACCAGGGCCAAAAACATTCAGTCCTTC. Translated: CSAQTRAKNIQSF.

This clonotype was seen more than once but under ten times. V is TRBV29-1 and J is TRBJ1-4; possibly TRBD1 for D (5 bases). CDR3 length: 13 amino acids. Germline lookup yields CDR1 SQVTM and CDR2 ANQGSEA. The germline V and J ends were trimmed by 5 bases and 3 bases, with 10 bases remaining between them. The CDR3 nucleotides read TGCAGCGTTACTAGGGGCGCTAATGAAAAACTGTTTTTT. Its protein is CSVTRGANEKLFF.

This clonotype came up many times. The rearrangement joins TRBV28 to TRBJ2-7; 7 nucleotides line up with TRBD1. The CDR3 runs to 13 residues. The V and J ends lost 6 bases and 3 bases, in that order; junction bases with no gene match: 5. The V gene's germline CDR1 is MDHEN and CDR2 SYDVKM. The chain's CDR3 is CASSPDRSYEQYF. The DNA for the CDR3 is TGTGCCAGCAGCCCGGACAGGAGCTACGAGCAGTACTTC.

DNA for the CDR3: TGTGCCAGCGGTCGGGGGAGAAACACTGAAGCTTTCTTT. It is translated as CASGRGRNTEAFF. The rearrangement uses TRBV2 and TRBJ1-1; the D gene is possibly TRBD1 (5 bases). The CDR3 length is 13 residues. The germline CDR1 and CDR2 sequences are SNHLY and FYNNEI. Trimming pared 8 bases from V and 2 bases from J, leaving 12 bases between. Full variable domain (missing parts from reference TRBV2 and TRBJ1-1): EPEVTQTPSHQVTQMGQEVILRCVPISNHLYFYWYRQILGQKVEFLVSFYNNEISEKSEIFDDQFSVERPDGSNFTLKIRSTKLEDSAMYFCASGRGRNTEAFFGQGTRLTVV.